A selection of T cell receptor beta chains follows, all from one sample in a study of blood T cell repertoires in COVID-19. TCRdb keeps only in-frame clones here, not all; method: immunoSEQ multiplex PCR. Of 25,000 to 30,000 clones listed, nearly 85% are singletons. Sequenced input: peripheral blood. These receptors originate from a man aged 70 or older with active COVID-19. Both conserved end residues are trimmed from each CDR3. The order of the fields is J gene, CDR3 length, V gene, CDR3 protein.

TRBJ2-5 | 17 | TRBV7-9 | ASSPTGTGINPLQETQY
TRBJ2-5 | 12 | TRBV4-3 | ASSQTSGAETQY
TRBJ1-3 | 14 | TRBV3-1/TRBV3-2 | ASSQARGRSGNTIY
TRBJ2-2 | 10 | TRBV6-5 | ASRRGTGELF
TRBJ1-3 | 17 | TRBV7-6 | ASSRVPGQGWSPGNTIY
TRBJ2-7 | 11 | TRBV6-2/TRBV6-3 | ASSYARSYEQY
TRBJ1-2 | 12 | TRBV5-1 | ASSLAQGGYGYT
TRBJ1-5 | 14 | TRBV5-1 | ANFLARDTSNQPQH
TRBJ2-2 | 16 | TRBV4-3 | ASSQDGGQGWIRGELF
TRBJ1-6 | 13 | TRBV28 | ASSFSNSYNSPLH
TRBJ1-1 | 11 | TRBV19 | ASVGLEDTEAF
TRBJ1-5 | 12 | TRBV2 | ASRGQGSNQPQH
TRBJ2-6 | 15 | TRBV10-3 | AISDSLPPSGANVLT
TRBJ2-3 | 14 | TRBV11-2 | ASSPQISGGADTQY
TRBJ2-5 | 11 | TRBV5-1 | ASSLGRGETQY
TRBJ2-2 | 13 | TRBV11-2 | ASSFGGPGTGELF
TRBJ1-4 | 15 | TRBV5-1 | ASSRAGAVATNEKLF
TRBJ2-1 | 11 | TRBV27 | ASSLGRGSEQF
TRBJ2-1 | 12 | TRBV20-1 | SASGTQGVREQF
TRBJ1-1 | 13 | TRBV5-1 | ASSLVGGLATEAF
TRBJ2-1 | 10 | TRBV24-1 | ATSMSSNEQF
TRBJ2-5 | 13 | TRBV7-8 | ASTSLRAGQETQY
TRBJ2-1 | 12 | TRBV5-1 | ASSLGTANNEQF
TRBJ1-3 | 14 | TRBV27 | ASSPRAPYSGNTIY
TRBJ2-7 | 12 | TRBV7-8 | ASTRTGAGVEQY
TRBJ2-7 | 12 | TRBV18 | ASSRTGEGYEQY
TRBJ1-1 | 12 | TRBV19 | ASSMGQGKAEAF
TRBJ1-1 | 14 | TRBV14 | ASSQGLWGRGAEAF
TRBJ2-5 | 14 | TRBV7-2 | ASSFAASGGQETQY
TRBJ2-5 | 13 | TRBV25-1 | ASSVPSTGPETQY
TRBJ2-7 | 12 | TRBV18 | ASSPKDISYEQY